This T cell receptor (beta chain) was profiled in a study of T cells in Graves' hyperthyroidism and ophthalmopathy. The wider study: Peripheral blood collection took place at initial diagnosis, before any treatment.

Overall study results and limits: Researchers found most expanded thyroid clonotypes above 0.001 in blood as well.

Note on this clonotype: The antigen is unknown.

Amplified TCR beta CDR3 regions came from RNA transcripts. The HTBI set primed first-round TCR CDR3 RT-PCR. MiXCR, applied by TCRdb to the multiplex PCR reads, yields one record per CDR3 protein. The sample has more than 100,000 distinct CDR3 sequences; roughly 47% are singletons. The CDR3 sequence is 14 residues long. Trimming at V came to 5 bases and at J to 5 bases, leaving 3 bases not matched to a gene. Germline V gives CDR1 DFQATT, CDR2 SNEGSKA (reference sequence). Over 18 months, lack of ophthalmopathy progression marked Graves' hyperthyroidism as stable. Diagnoses used clinical symptoms, serum thyroxine and TRAb, thyroid ultrasound and orbital computed tomography.

The chain employs TRBV20-1 and TRBJ2-1, with 13 nucleotides matching TRBD2. The sequenced sample consisted of blood. The receptor was isolated from a middle-aged man with Graves' hyperthyroidism. The CDR3 is CSAPGLAGDNEQFF. In DNA, the CDR3 is TGCAGTGCTCCCGGACTAGCGGGGGACAATGAGCAGTTCTTC.